The next 19 T cell receptor beta chains were all read from a single sample in a study of cytomegalovirus exposure and HLA in healthy donors. The PCR was carried out with 60 Vbeta primers and 13 Jbeta primers. Sequencing was performed with immunoSEQ multiplex PCR; in TCRdb, only in-frame clones are kept and a portion is missing. The sample gives 90,000 to 150,000 clones, more than 70% of which show up once; about 15% is in the top ten. Material for sequencing was PBMCs. These receptor sequences come from a man aged 45-60 years in good health and CMV-seropositive.

The chain joins TRBV4-3 to TRBJ2-7; D is perhaps TRBD2 (5 bases). Germline loops: CDR1 LGHNA, CDR2 YSLEER. Trimming stripped 0 bases from V and 3 bases from J, with 12 bases between. The CDR3 has 15 residues. The CDR3 DNA follows: TGCGCCAGCAGCCAAGAATTACCGGGGAACTACGAGCAGTACTTC. Protein sequence: CASSQELPGNYEQYF.

This sequence joins TRBV19 and TRBJ2-7, with D tentatively TRBD1 (5 bases). Germline values: CDR1 LNHDA, CDR2 SQIVND (reference sequence). Trimming removed 1 base at V and 2 bases at J, with 9 bases between. The CDR3 sequence is 14 residues long. CDR3 in DNA: TGTGCCAGTAGTATAGGACAGATCGCCTACGAGCAGTACTTC. This codes for CASSIGQIAYEQYF.

The chain couples TRBV7-9 to TRBJ1-2; D ambiguous. Per germline, CDR1 SEHNR and CDR2 FQNEAQ (reference sequence). This CDR3 comprises 16 residues. V lost 0 bases and J 0 bases, leaving 11 bases between the germline ends. Here the CDR3 DNA reads TGTGCCAGCAGCTTAGCTGGAGGGTATTCTAACTATGGCTACACCTTC. This sequence encodes CASSLAGGYSNYGYTF.

V gene TRBV7-9 combines with J gene TRBJ2-1; a weak D match, TRBD1 (6 bases). The V end was cut by 4 bases, the J end by 7 bases, with 17 bases between. Per the germline V gene, CDR1 is SEHNR and CDR2 is FQNEAQ (reference sequence). CDR3 length equals 15 residues. The CDR3 protein is CASSSTLQGNNEQFF. The DNA for the CDR3 is TGTGCCAGCAGCTCCACCTTACAGGGAAATAATGAGCAGTTCTTC.

This clone was seen a few times. The chain couples TRBV9 to TRBJ2-3; 12 nucleotides line up with TRBD2. Germline CDR1 and CDR2: SGDLS and YYNGEE. This CDR3 is 15 amino acids long. The ends lost 3 bases at V and 3 bases at J; junction bases unmatched: 2. The CDR3 is CASSAGLAGTDTQYF. CDR3 nucleotide sequence: TGTGCCAGCAGCGCCGGACTAGCGGGGACAGATACGCAGTATTTT. Combining the CDR3 with reference TRBV9 and TRBJ2-3 gives the whole variable domain DSGVTQTPKHLITATGQRVTLRCSPRSGDLSVYWYQQSLDQGLQFLIQYYNGEERAKGNILERFSAQQFPDLHSELNLSSLELGDSALYFCASSAGLAGTDTQYFGPGTRLTVL.

The V gene is TRBV11-3, the J gene TRBJ1-1; D may be TRBD1 (6 bases). The V end was cut by 2 bases, the J end by 0 bases, with 16 bases between. The CDR3 has 17 residues. CDR1 SGHNT and CDR2 YENEEA come from the germline V gene. The CDR3 DNA is TGTGCCAGCAGCTTAAGACAGGCGCCGGGGCTGAACACTGAAGCTTTCTTT. It yields the protein CASSLRQAPGLNTEAFF.

This clone has more than one count but fewer than ten. The chain uses TRBV19 and TRBJ2-5; TRBD1 might be the D (5 bases). V lost 3 bases and J 5 bases, leaving 22 bases between the germline ends. Germline values: CDR1 LNHDA, CDR2 SQIVND (reference sequence). The CDR3 length is 17 residues. CDR3 loop: CASSIRGGRPKRETQYF. The CDR3 DNA reads TGTGCCAGTAGTATTAGGGGCGGCAGGCCGAAAAGGGAGACCCAGTACTTC.

V and J are TRBV19 and TRBJ1-6; 8 bases are shared with TRBD1. Germline V CDR1 and CDR2: LNHDA, SQIVND (reference sequence). CDR3 length: 14 amino acids. V shed 6 bases, J shed 11 bases, and the junction held 9 bases outside the gene matches. The CDR3 coding sequence is TGTGCCAGTAGCCCCGGACAGGGCTGGGCACCCCTCCACTTT. Its translation is CASSPGQGWAPLHF. The full variable domain, completed using reference TRBV19 and TRBJ1-6, is DGGITQSPKYLFRKEGQNVTLSCEQNLNHDAMYWYRQDPGQGLRLIYYSQIVNDFQKGDIAEGYSVSREKKESFPLTVTSAQKNPTAFYLCASSPGQGWAPLHFGNGTRLTVT.

The chain recombines TRBV19 with TRBJ1-2, with D maybe TRBD1 (6 bases). The CDR3 spans 15 residues. Germline CDR1 reads LNHDA; CDR2 reads SQIVND (reference sequence). Trimming shortened V by 0 bases and J by 4 bases, and 12 bases separated the two germline ends. The CDR3 DNA follows: TGTGCCAGTAGTATAGACAGGACAGCCCCCTATGGCTACACCTTC. Translation gives CASSIDRTAPYGYTF.

The chain is built from TRBV6-5 and TRBJ1-2, with D possibly matching TRBD1 (5 bases). Germline V CDR1 and CDR2: MNHEY, SVGAGI. The CDR3 contains 14 residues. Between the trimmed V and J ends, which lost 3 bases and 6 bases, there was a span of 14 bases. The DNA of the CDR3 is TGTGCCAGCAGTTATAGCGGGGCAGTCAATGGCTACACCTTC. Protein product: CASSYSGAVNGYTF.

This clone occurred once. The V call is TRBV5-1, the J call TRBJ2-5; 7 nucleotides line up with TRBD1. The DNA end is a closer match to TRBJ2-7, so the J assignment may be wrong. From germline, CDR1 is SGHRS and CDR2 YFSETQ. The CDR3 is made up of 15 amino acids. CDR3 DNA sequence: TGCGCCAGCAGCCTGCCGACAGGGTTGGTGAGCGAGCAGTACTTC. Translation gives CASSLPTGLVSEQYF.

The chain employs TRBV7-2 and TRBJ1-6, with 9 bases identical to TRBD1. This CDR3 has 16 amino acids. J gave up 8 bases and V 5 bases, and 10 bases lay outside the gene matches. Germline V gene data show CDR1 as SGHTA and CDR2 as FQGNSA. The chain's CDR3 is CASSPRLQGAHSPLHF. The CDR3 DNA reads as TGTGCCAGCAGCCCGCGACTACAGGGGGCCCATTCACCCCTCCACTTT.

The CDR3 loop is CASSSGLALAYEQYF. The CDR3 region has the DNA TGTGCCAGCAGCTCAGGACTAGCGTTAGCCTACGAGCAGTACTTC. The chain is built from TRBV13 and TRBJ2-7; 9 nucleotides match TRBD2. Per the germline V gene, CDR1 is PRHDT and CDR2 is FYEKMQ (reference sequence). With V trimmed by 4 bases and J by 2 bases, 6 bases remained unmatched. This CDR3 is built from 15 residues.

This chain links TRBV9 with TRBJ1-1, with no clear D. V gave up 0 bases and J gave up 5 bases, with 8 bases separating them. Germline values: CDR1 SGDLS, CDR2 YYNGEE. This CDR3 region has 13 residues. CDR3: CASSVDGPTEAFF. DNA of the CDR3: TGTGCCAGCAGCGTAGATGGGCCGACTGAAGCTTTCTTT.

V and J are TRBV6-6 and TRBJ2-7; 9 nucleotides align to TRBD1. V gave up 5 bases and J gave up 7 bases; unmatched junction bases: 6. This CDR3 is built from 13 residues. CDR1 is MNHNY, CDR2 SVGAGI, per germline (reference sequence). CDR3 in amino acids: CASSPPDRGEQYF. In DNA, the CDR3 is TGTGCCAGCAGTCCCCCGGACAGGGGAGAGCAGTACTTC.

This rearrangement joins TRBV5-4 to TRBJ1-1, with TRBD1 matching over 9 bases. The CDR3 is 17 residues long. Germline V lookup: CDR1 SGHNT, CDR2 YYREEE (reference sequence). The V segment lost 4 bases and the J segment 0 bases; nucleotides outside the gene matches: 10. Here the CDR3 reads CASSHGQGTVMNTEAFF. CDR3 nucleotides: TGTGCCAGCAGCCACGGACAGGGGACAGTAATGAACACTGAAGCTTTCTTT.

The rearrangement joins TRBV5-1 to TRBJ1-1, with D hard to call. CDR1 and CDR2 from the germline V gene are SGHRS and YFSETQ. Trimming removed 1 base at V and 1 base at J, with 11 bases between. The CDR3 length is 15 residues. CDR3 region: CASSLLLPGNTEAFF. CDR3 nucleotides: TGCGCCAGCAGCTTGTTATTACCGGGGAACACTGAAGCTTTCTTT. The entire variable domain, with the rest obtained from reference TRBV5-1 and TRBJ1-1, is as follows: KAGVTQTPRYLIKTRGQQVTLSCSPISGHRSVSWYQQTPGQGLQFLFEYFSETQRNKGNFPGRFSGRQFSNSRSEMNVSTLELGDSALYLCASSLLLPGNTEAFFGQGTRLTVV.

The CDR3 loop is CASSIQAGGYTGELFF. DNA for the CDR3: TGTGCCAGTAGTATTCAAGCGGGGGGGTACACCGGGGAGCTGTTTTTT. The J gene is TRBJ2-2, the V gene TRBV19, with TRBD2 matching 10 bases. The length of the CDR3 is 16 residues. The V gene's germline CDR1 is LNHDA and CDR2 SQIVND (reference sequence). V shed 3 bases and J 3 bases; nucleotides not matched to a gene: 4.

This clone has just one count. The chain is built from TRBV11-3 and TRBJ2-7; unclear D gene. Germline CDR1 reads SGHNT; CDR2 reads YENEEA. The CDR3 extends over 14 amino acids. Trimming pared 5 bases from V and 2 bases from J, leaving 13 bases between. This chain's CDR3 is CASSRSEEAYEQYF. The CDR3 DNA is TGTGCCAGCAGCAGGAGTGAGGAAGCCTACGAGCAGTACTTC. The entire variable domain, with the rest obtained from reference TRBV11-3 and TRBJ2-7, is as follows: EAGVVQSPRYKIIEKKQPVAFWCNPISGHNTLYWYLQNLGQGPELLIRYENEEAVDDSQLPKDRFSAERLKGVDSTLKIQPAELGDSAVYLCASSRSEEAYEQYFGPGTRLTVT.